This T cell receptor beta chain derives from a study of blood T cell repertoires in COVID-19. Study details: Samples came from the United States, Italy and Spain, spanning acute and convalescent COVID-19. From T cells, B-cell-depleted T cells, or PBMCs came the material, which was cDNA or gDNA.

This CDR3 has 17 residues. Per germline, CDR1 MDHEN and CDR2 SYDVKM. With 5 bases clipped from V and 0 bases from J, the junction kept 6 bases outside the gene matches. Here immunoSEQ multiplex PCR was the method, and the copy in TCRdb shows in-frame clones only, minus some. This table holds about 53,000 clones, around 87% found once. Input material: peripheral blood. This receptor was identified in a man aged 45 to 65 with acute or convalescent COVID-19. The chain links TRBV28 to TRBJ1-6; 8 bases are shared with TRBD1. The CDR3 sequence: CASSPTGVSSYNSPLHF. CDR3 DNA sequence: TGTGCCAGCAGTCCGACAGGGGTGAGCTCCTATAATTCACCCCTCCACTTT.